The clone carrying this T cell receptor (beta chain) was seen a handful of times. Antigen specificity is unknown. The sample belongs to a study of early T cells in non-severe SARS-CoV-2 infection. Study observations and caveats: The study's VDJdb matching favored anti-spike CD8 responses and missed private and CD4 specificities.

TCRdb re-derived calls from the 5' RACE reads in MiXCR, one entry per CDR3 protein. The data show under 50,000 distinct CDR3 sequences, about 23% seen once. The V segment lost 6 bases and the J segment 9 bases; nucleotides outside the gene matches: 8. This CDR3 is 13 amino acids long. The germline V gene has CDR1 MNHNS and CDR2 SASEGT. The chain carries TRBV6-1 and TRBJ2-1, with TRBD2 matching 7 bases. Sequencing used whole blood, obtained at baseline. The TCR originated in an adult who was a healthcare worker with PCR-confirmed SARS-CoV-2 infection or an uninfected control (not recorded which). The CDR3 protein is CASSRGEAVEQFF. CDR3 in DNA: TGTGCCAGCAGCCGGGGGGAAGCGGTTGAGCAGTTCTTC.